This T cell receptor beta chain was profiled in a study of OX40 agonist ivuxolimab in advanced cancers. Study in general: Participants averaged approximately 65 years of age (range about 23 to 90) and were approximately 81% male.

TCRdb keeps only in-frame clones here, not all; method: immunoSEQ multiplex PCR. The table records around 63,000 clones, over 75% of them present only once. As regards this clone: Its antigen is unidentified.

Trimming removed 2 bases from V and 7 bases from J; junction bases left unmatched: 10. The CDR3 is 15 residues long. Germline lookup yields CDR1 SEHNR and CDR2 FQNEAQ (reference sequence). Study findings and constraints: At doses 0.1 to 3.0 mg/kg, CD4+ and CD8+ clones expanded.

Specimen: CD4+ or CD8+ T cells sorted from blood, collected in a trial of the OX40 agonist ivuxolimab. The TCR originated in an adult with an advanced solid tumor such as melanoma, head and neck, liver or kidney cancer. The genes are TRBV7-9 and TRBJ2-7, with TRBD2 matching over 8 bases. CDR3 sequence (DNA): TGTGCCAGCAGCTTAATCACGGGAGGGCCTGGAGAGCAGTACTTC. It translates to CASSLITGGPGEQYF.